Listed here are 21 T cell receptor beta chains from one sample, sequenced in a study of blood T cells in healthy people across ages (dated by TCRdb to about 2015). Library construction relied on 5' RACE. This sample was sequenced with an Illumina HiSeq 2500. A second PCR of roughly 6 to 11 cycles was performed with a sample-barcoded 5' primer and a J-beta primer mix. The raw public data were reprocessed by TCRdb itself: fastp quality trimming at Q25, MiXCR clonotype calling, in-frame beta chains only. Here each entry gathers all rows of one CDR3 protein and keeps the most common genes and DNA. Here the sample has about 640,000 distinct CDR3 sequences; 45% to 65% occur a single time. The ten top clones hold 30% to 40% of the sample. Sequencing was performed on blood. Receptor source: a man in his 60s in good health.

V is TRBV7-6 and J is TRBJ2-7; possibly TRBD2 for D (5 bases). Germline V gives CDR1 SGHVS, CDR2 FNYEAQ. The ends were cut back, 5 bases at V and 2 bases at J, with 16 bases in the middle. The length of the CDR3 is 15 residues. CDR3 protein: CASSPAGGSAYEQYF. The DNA of the CDR3 is TGTGCCAGCAGCCCCGCGGGTGGATCTGCCTACGAGCAGTACTTC.

This clonotype has a handful of counts. The V and J genes are TRBV28 and TRBJ2-1; D call uncertain. The germline V gene encodes CDR1 MDHEN and CDR2 SYDVKM. Trimming took 6 bases from V and 11 from J, leaving 14 bases between them. The CDR3 contains 12 residues. CDR3 nucleotide sequence: TGTGCCAGCAGCTCCCTAGGCGAGAAGCAGTTCTTC. Amino acids: CASSSLGEKQFF.

The chain uses TRBV20-1 and TRBJ1-6; no reliable D call. Trimming removed 5 bases from V and 9 bases from J, with 17 bases in between. The germline V gene has CDR1 DFQATT and CDR2 SNEGSKA (reference sequence). The CDR3 contains 14 residues. The DNA of the CDR3 is TGCAGTGCTCGCCCAAGAGGCCGGGGTTCACCCCTCCACTTT. Amino acids: CSARPRGRGSPLHF.

This clonotype has just a few counts. The chain combines TRBV6-6 with TRBJ2-5; TRBD2 is a possible D gene (7 bases). This CDR3 is 16 amino acids long. Looked up from germline, CDR1 is MNHNY and CDR2 is SVGAGI (reference sequence). V lost 0 bases and J 5 bases, leaving 16 bases between the germline ends. For the CDR3, the DNA is TGTGCCAGCAGTTACTCGGCTGGGGGGGCAGAGGAGACCCAGTACTTC. Protein sequence: CASSYSAGGAEETQYF.

This clonotype occurred a few times. The chain links TRBV5-1 to TRBJ2-7, with D tentatively TRBD2 (6 bases). Germline CDR1 SGHRS, CDR2 YFSETQ. V lost 4 bases to trimming and J lost 0 bases, with 11 bases between them. The CDR3 is made up of 14 amino acids. CDR3 region: CASSRGDSSYEQYF. The CDR3 nucleotides are TGCGCCAGCAGCCGCGGGGACTCCTCCTACGAGCAGTACTTC.

V gene TRBV29-1 combines with J gene TRBJ2-5; the D is unclear. Trimming removed 0 bases at V and 6 bases at J, with 14 bases between. CDR1 and CDR2 (germline): SQVTM, ANQGSEA. CDR3 length: 14 residues. In DNA form, the CDR3 reads TGCAGCGTTGAAGACCTCCGACCCAAAAAGACCCAGTACTTC. This translates into CSVEDLRPKKTQYF.

In this sample, this clonotype turned up many times. The chain recombines TRBV25-1 with TRBJ2-2; TRBD1 is a possible D gene (5 bases). CDR1 and CDR2 from the germline V gene are MGHDK and SYGVNS. CDR3 length: 14 amino acids. V was pared by 3 bases and J by 4 bases, with 9 bases between. CDR3 DNA: TGTGCCAGCAGTGATGTCAGGGCCACCGGGGAGCTGTTTTTT. It is translated as CASSDVRATGELFF.

This chain links TRBV12-3 or TRBV12-4 with TRBJ2-2, with 8 bases that match TRBD1. The CDR3 length is 15 residues. The ends lost 1 base at V and 4 bases at J; junction bases unmatched: 2. CDR3: CASSLGTGITGELFF. The CDR3 nucleotides are TGTGCCAGCAGTTTAGGGACAGGGATCACCGGGGAGCTGTTTTTT.

This rearrangement joins TRBV28 to TRBJ2-4; D possibly corresponds to TRBD2 (7 bases). Germline values: CDR1 MDHEN, CDR2 SYDVKM. Trimming stripped 5 bases from V and 6 bases from J, with 14 bases between. The CDR3 contains 14 residues. This CDR3 reads CASSAPGGLNIQYF. Written as DNA, the CDR3 is TGTGCCAGCAGTGCGCCCGGGGGGCTAAACATTCAGTACTTC.

This clonotype was counted only a few times. The chain is built from TRBV20-1 and TRBJ2-7; the match to TRBD2 covers 10 bases. The DNA end is more similar to TRBJ2-5, so the J call may be wrong. Per germline, CDR1 DFQATT and CDR2 SNEGSKA (reference sequence). The CDR3 has 13 amino acids. The CDR3 region is CSARTSGTETQYF. CDR3 DNA: TGCAGTGCTCGGACTAGCGGCACAGAGACCCAGTACTTC.

Remarks on this clonotype: Compared with germline, one end of the junction differs, possibly owing to a read error. This chain joins TRBV5-1 and TRBJ2-7, with a tentative D call TRBD1 (6 bases). CDR3 length equals 15 residues. Germline loops: CDR1 SGHRS, CDR2 YFSETQ. CDR3 in amino acids: CVSSLGVTGSHEQYF. In DNA, the CDR3 is TGCGTCAGCAGCTTGGGCGTTACAGGGAGCCACGAGCAGTACTTC.

Details on this clonotype: A much larger clone differs by one base, so this may be a read error. This chain links TRBV12-3 or TRBV12-4 with TRBJ2-5; D is perhaps TRBD2 (7 bases). V shed 4 bases and J shed 5 bases, with 23 bases lying between them. The CDR3 contains 17 residues. In nucleotides, the CDR3 is TGTGCCAGCAGTTCCATCCGCGACGGGGGGCTTAGGGAGACCCAGTACTTC. It encodes CASSSIRDGGLRETQYF.

This sequence joins TRBV5-1 and TRBJ2-2, with D possibly being TRBD2 (6 bases). V gave up 7 bases and J gave up 1 base, with 11 bases separating them. The CDR3 has 14 amino acids. CDR1 is SGHRS and CDR2 is YFSETQ in the germline V gene. CDR3 coding DNA: TGCGCCAGCGGATGGGGGGAGAACACCGGGGAGCTGTTTTTT. It is translated as CASGWGENTGELFF.

There are a few counts of this clonotype. The DNA of the CDR3 is TGTGCCATCAGTGAGTCGGGGACCCCGCAAGAGACCCAGTACTTC. Encoded protein: CAISESGTPQETQYF. V and J are TRBV10-3 and TRBJ2-5, with D tentatively TRBD1 or TRBD2 (5 bases each). Between the trimmed V and J ends, which lost 0 bases and 2 bases, there was a span of 10 bases. The CDR3 covers 15 residues. Germline values: CDR1 ENHRY, CDR2 SYGVKD.

The chain carries TRBV20-1 and TRBJ1-2; no firm D call. CDR3 length: 8 amino acids. In germline, CDR1 is DFQATT, CDR2 SNEGSKA (reference sequence). The V end was cut by 6 bases, the J end by 8 bases, with 4 bases between. The CDR3 protein is CSAPGYTF. In nucleotides, the CDR3 is TGCAGTGCCCCCGGCTACACCTTC.

V usage is TRBV18 and J usage is TRBJ2-3; a weak D match, TRBD2 (6 bases). The CDR3 is 14 residues long. Germline V gene sequence: CDR1 KGHSH, CDR2 LQKENI. The V end was cut by 4 bases, the J end by 2 bases, with 10 bases between. CDR3 nucleotides: TGTGCCAGCTCACTCTCTAGCGACACAGATACGCAGTATTTT. As protein: CASSLSSDTDTQYF.

This chain uses TRBV5-6 with TRBJ1-4, with D tentatively TRBD1 (6 bases). V lost 2 bases, J lost 12 bases, and 14 bases lay in between. The germline gives CDR1 SGHDT, CDR2 YYEEEE. The CDR3 is made up of 13 amino acids. The CDR3 DNA sequence: TGTGCCAGCAGCTTCCGGGGGCTGGGGGAACTGTTTTTT. It codes for CASSFRGLGELFF.

V and J are TRBV5-1 and TRBJ2-3; a possible D gene is TRBD2 (6 bases). This CDR3 is built from 14 residues. V lost 4 bases and J lost 3, with 12 bases in between. Germline CDR1 reads SGHRS; CDR2 reads YFSETQ. Here the CDR3 reads CASSGTRETDTQYF. CDR3 bases: TGCGCCAGCAGCGGAACCCGGGAGACAGATACGCAGTATTTT.

This clonotype was seen a few times. This chain connects TRBV20-1 to TRBJ1-5; D may be TRBD1 (6 bases). The CDR3 runs 14 residues. Germline values: CDR1 DFQATT, CDR2 SNEGSKA (reference sequence). V was clipped by 3 bases and J by 2 bases, with 11 bases between them. DNA for the CDR3: TGCAGTGCTAGGGGGGGCGCAGGCAATCAGCCCCAGCATTTT. This sequence encodes CSARGGAGNQPQHF.

V and J are TRBV7-9 and TRBJ2-1; D remains unclear. In germline, CDR1 is SEHNR, CDR2 FQNEAQ (reference sequence). The V end lost 0 bases, the J end lost 9 bases, and 12 bases lay between the germline ends. The CDR3 runs to 14 residues. CDR3 amino acids: CASSLASAVSEQFF. CDR3 sequence (DNA): TGTGCCAGCAGCTTAGCCTCTGCGGTGTCTGAGCAGTTCTTC.

The V gene is TRBV7-2, the J gene TRBJ1-2, with 10 bases aligning to TRBD1. CDR1 is SGHTA, CDR2 FQGNSA, per germline. The CDR3 is made up of 14 amino acids. V trimming: 4 bases; J trimming: 7 bases; junction bases outside the gene matches: 6. The DNA of the CDR3 is TGTGCCAGCAGCTATAGACAGGGGGCCCTTGGCTACACCTTC. It encodes CASSYRQGALGYTF.